This T cell receptor beta chain was sequenced in a study of spatial heterogeneity in lung cancer. General observations from the study: Tumors with more nonsynonymous mutations had more expanded intratumoral alpha and beta TCRs.

This clonotype was observed many times. The antigen remains unidentified. TCRdb re-analysed the 5' RACE reads in MiXCR, keeping a single row per CDR3 protein. This table has a few thousand distinct CDR3 sequences, more than 15% appearing once. Germline V gene lookup returns CDR1 ENHRY and CDR2 SYGVKD. There are 12 residues in the CDR3. V lost 0 bases and J lost 10, with 9 bases in between. The time point denotes: sample taken at primary tumor resection. This receptor was obtained from a male donor with early-stage non-small cell lung cancer. The input for sequencing was lung tumor tissue, taken at surgery. This chain connects TRBV10-3 to TRBJ1-1, with TRBD1 as a possible D gene (5 bases). The CDR3, as DNA: TGTGCCATCAGTGAGTCCTGGAGGGGAGCTTTCTTT. It codes for CAISESWRGAFF.